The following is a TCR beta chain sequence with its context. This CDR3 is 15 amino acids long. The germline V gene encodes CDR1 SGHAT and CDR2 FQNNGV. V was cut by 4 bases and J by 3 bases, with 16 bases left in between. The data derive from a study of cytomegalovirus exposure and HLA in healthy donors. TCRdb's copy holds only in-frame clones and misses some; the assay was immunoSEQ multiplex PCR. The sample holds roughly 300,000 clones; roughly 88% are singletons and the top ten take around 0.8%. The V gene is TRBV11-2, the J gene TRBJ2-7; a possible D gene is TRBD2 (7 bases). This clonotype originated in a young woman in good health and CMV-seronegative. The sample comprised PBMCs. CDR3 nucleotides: TGTGCCAGCAGCTCCCCCACAGGGACTATCTACGAGCAGTACTTC. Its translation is CASSSPTGTIYEQYF.